The TCR beta chain described here comes from a study of T cell responses to AZD1222 COVID-19 vaccine. Generated by immunoSEQ multiplex PCR, the TCRdb table keeps only in-frame clones and is missing some. The sample lists about 120,000 clones; around 92% were seen once. CDR3 length: 18 amino acids. The chain recombines TRBV12-1 with TRBJ2-3; TRBD2 is taken as the D call from the table, unchecked against the DNA. TRBV12-1 is assigned pseudogene status. The clonotype originates from an adult in good health. The material was peripheral blood, obtained on day 0 of AZD1222 vaccination. In DNA form, the CDR3 reads TGTGCCAGCAGCCTCCTCTGGGGTAGCGGGGGACCAACAGATACGCAGTATTTT. Translating it yields CASSLLWGSGGPTDTQYF.